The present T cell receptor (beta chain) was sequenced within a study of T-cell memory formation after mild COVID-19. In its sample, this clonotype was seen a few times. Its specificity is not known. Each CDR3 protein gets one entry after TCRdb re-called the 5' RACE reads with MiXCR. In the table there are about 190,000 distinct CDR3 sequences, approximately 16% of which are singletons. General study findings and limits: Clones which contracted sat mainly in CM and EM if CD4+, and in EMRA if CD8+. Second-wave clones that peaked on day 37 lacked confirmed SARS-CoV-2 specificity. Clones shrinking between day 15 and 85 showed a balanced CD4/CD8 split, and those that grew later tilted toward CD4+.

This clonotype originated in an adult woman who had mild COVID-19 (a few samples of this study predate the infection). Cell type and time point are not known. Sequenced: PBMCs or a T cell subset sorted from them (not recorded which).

In DNA form, the CDR3 reads TGTGCCAGCAGTTACTCGGGGAGGGAAGTCGACGAGCAGTACTTC. Encoded protein: CASSYSGREVDEQYF. This chain links TRBV6-5 with TRBJ2-7, with TRBD2 identical over 7 bases. CDR1 and CDR2 (germline): MNHEY, SVGAGI. The CDR3 is 15 amino acids. V shed 0 bases and J 5 bases; nucleotides not matched to a gene: 7.